These 24 T cell receptor beta chains originate from one sample sequenced in a study of T cell changes during pregnancy in multiple sclerosis. The assay was immunoSEQ multiplex PCR, and TCRdb's table has in-frame clones only and misses some. Of some 41,000 clones in the sample, around 90% were seen once. The source material was PBMCs (not recorded whether the cells were cultured). The receptor source for this set is a female donor with multiple sclerosis, enrolled in a pregnancy study.

The chain combines TRBV10-3 with TRBJ1-2; TRBD1 might be the D (5 bases). This CDR3 contains 13 residues. V lost 3 bases and J lost 3, with 8 bases in between. Looked up from germline, CDR1 is ENHRY and CDR2 is SYGVKD. The CDR3 coding sequence is TGTGCCATCAGTGACAGGGCATACTATGGCTACACCTTC. Protein sequence: CAISDRAYYGYTF.

To note about this clone: Other DNA sequences within the sample encode an identical CDR3. The chain recombines TRBV30 with TRBJ1-4; D is ambiguous. The CDR3 is 12 amino acids. From germline, CDR1 is GTSNPN and CDR2 SVGIG (reference sequence). V was clipped by 0 bases and J by 8 bases, with 7 bases between them. CDR3 coding DNA: TGTGCCTGGAGTGTACTTAGAGAAAAACTGTTTTTT. Residues: CAWSVLREKLFF.

This chain links TRBV28 with TRBJ2-7, with D unresolved. Germline V gives CDR1 MDHEN, CDR2 SYDVKM. V dropped 5 bases and J dropped 5 bases, with 25 bases sitting between them. The CDR3 loop spans 17 amino acids. The DNA for the CDR3 is TGTGCCAGCAGTGAACTTACACTTAGTGTATCGAGAGACGAGCAGTACTTC. Its translation: CASSELTLSVSRDEQYF.

The rearrangement links TRBV30 to TRBJ2-4, with 11 bases that match TRBD2. Unmatched junction bases numbered 5, after V lost 2 bases and J lost 5 bases. This CDR3 is 15 amino acids long. In germline, CDR1 is GTSNPN, CDR2 SVGIG (reference sequence). The CDR3 here is CAWSKLAGAQNIQYF. For the CDR3, the DNA is TGTGCCTGGAGTAAACTAGCGGGAGCACAAAACATTCAGTACTTC.

This chain joins TRBV5-1 and TRBJ2-5, with 7 bases aligning to TRBD1. The CDR3 contains 14 residues. After removal of 4 bases from V and 3 bases from J, the junction contained 6 bases not matched to a gene. Germline lookup yields CDR1 SGHRS and CDR2 YFSETQ. CDR3 in amino acids: CASSKGQTKETQYF. The DNA of the CDR3 is TGCGCCAGCAGCAAGGGACAGACAAAAGAGACCCAGTACTTC.

V and J are TRBV5-1 and TRBJ2-5; 10 nucleotides agree with TRBD2. Germline CDR1 and CDR2: SGHRS and YFSETQ. V gave up 5 bases and J gave up 1 base; unmatched junction bases: 5. This CDR3 has 15 residues. CDR3 in DNA: TGCGCCAGCAGTACCTTAGCGGGAGGCCAAGAGACCCAGTACTTC. Its protein product is CASSTLAGGQETQYF.

The chain couples TRBV10-3 to TRBJ1-1, with TRBD1 as a possible D gene (5 bases). This CDR3 spans 14 amino acids. Looked up from germline, CDR1 is ENHRY and CDR2 is SYGVKD. V lost 3 bases, J lost 1 base, and 9 bases lay in between. CDR3 amino acids: CAISDGGRNTEAFF. CDR3 sequence (DNA): TGTGCCATCAGTGACGGGGGAAGGAACACTGAAGCTTTCTTT.

The chain employs TRBV6-5 and TRBJ2-7; perhaps D is TRBD1 or TRBD2 (6 bases each). The CDR3 covers 15 residues. Germline V CDR1 and CDR2: MNHEY, SVGAGI. Trimming took off 0 bases at V and 5 bases at J, with 14 bases between the two ends. This CDR3 reads CASSYSKRGADEQYF. CDR3 nucleotides: TGTGCCAGCAGTTACTCGAAAAGGGGGGCGGACGAGCAGTACTTC.

The genes are TRBV11-3 and TRBJ2-2; the D is unclear. V lost 5 bases and J lost 1, with 5 bases in between. Germline lookup yields CDR1 SGHNT and CDR2 YENEEA. This CDR3 region has 13 residues. The CDR3: CASSLRNTGELFF. CDR3 coding DNA: TGTGCCAGCAGCCTCCGGAACACCGGGGAGCTGTTTTTT.

The chain couples TRBV28 to TRBJ1-1; D is ambiguous. CDR3 length: 11 amino acids. V lost 3 bases and J lost 2, with 1 base in between. CDR1 is MDHEN and CDR2 is SYDVKM in the germline V gene. CDR3 sequence reads: CASSFNTEAFF. The CDR3 DNA reads as TGTGCCAGCAGTTTCAACACTGAAGCTTTCTTT.

The rearrangement joins TRBV28 to TRBJ2-2; D remains ambiguous. Germline lookup yields CDR1 MDHEN and CDR2 SYDVKM. With 6 bases removed from V and 2 bases from J, the gap between germline ends came to 10 bases. The CDR3 is 14 residues long. The CDR3: CASRKDHNTGELFF. For the CDR3, the DNA is TGTGCCAGCAGAAAAGACCACAACACCGGGGAGCTGTTTTTT.

The J gene is TRBJ2-5, the V gene TRBV5-4; 7 positions match TRBD2. Germline CDR1 and CDR2: SGHNT and YYREEE (reference sequence). The CDR3 is 15 amino acids. V dropped 0 bases and J dropped 4; count of bases not matched to a gene: 6. In nucleotides, the CDR3 is TGTGCCAGCAGCTTGGGCCGGGGAGGGACAGAGACCCAGTACTTC. Protein product: CASSLGRGGTETQYF.

This sequence joins TRBV4-2 and TRBJ1-1; 7 bases map to TRBD1. J was trimmed by 3 bases and V by 0 bases; bases with no gene match: 4. Per the germline V gene, CDR1 is LGHNA and CDR2 is YNFKEQ. The CDR3 consists of 15 residues. CDR3 coding DNA: TGTGCCAGCAGCCAAGAGACAGGGATGCACACTGAAGCTTTCTTT. It specifies CASSQETGMHTEAFF.

The V call is TRBV6-4, the J call TRBJ2-5; TRBD1 is a possible D gene (6 bases). V dropped 0 bases and J dropped 0 bases, with 14 bases sitting between them. The CDR3 has 17 residues. CDR1 and CDR2 (germline): MRHNA, SNTAGT. The CDR3 loop is CASSDSTGHLNQETQYF. DNA for the CDR3: TGTGCCAGCAGTGACTCGACAGGACACTTAAACCAAGAGACCCAGTACTTC.

The V and J genes are TRBV18 and TRBJ2-5; 7 bases are shared with TRBD2. This CDR3 is 16 amino acids long. Trimming removed 3 bases from V and 2 bases from J; junction bases left unmatched: 9. CDR1 KGHSH and CDR2 LQKENI come from the germline V gene. CDR3 nucleotide sequence: TGTGCCAGCTCACCTCGTCCGGGAGCGGGGCAAGAGACCCAGTACTTC. Translated, it gives CASSPRPGAGQETQYF.

This clone appeared once. The V call is TRBV6-1, the J call TRBJ2-7; 11 bases line up with TRBD1. With V trimmed by 0 bases and J by 5 bases, 6 bases remained unmatched. The CDR3 totals 16 residues. Germline assignment: CDR1 MNHNS and CDR2 SASEGT. The CDR3 DNA reads as TGTGCCAGCAGTGAAGCTCCTGGACAGGGGGCGGACGAGCAGTACTTC. This encodes CASSEAPGQGADEQYF.

This clone was observed a single time. V gene TRBV27 combines with J gene TRBJ2-1, with TRBD2 matching over 11 bases. The CDR3 totals 15 residues. CDR1 and CDR2 from the germline V gene are MNHEY and SMNVEV (reference sequence). Germline trimming cut 10 bases from V and 7 bases from J; bases unmatched to any gene: 12. Written as DNA, the CDR3 is TGTGCCATCTCGGGGGGGGCTAGCGGGAGGAATGAGCAGTTCTTC. Translation: CAISGGASGRNEQFF.

This chain connects TRBV19 to TRBJ2-1; D not certain. Germline V gives CDR1 LNHDA, CDR2 SQIVND (reference sequence). This CDR3 comprises 16 residues. The germline V and J ends were trimmed by 6 bases and 1 base, with 16 bases remaining between them. CDR3 nucleotides: TGTGCCAGTAGACGGACCGAGAGCGTATCCTACAATGAGCAGTTCTTC. As protein: CASRRTESVSYNEQFF.

This chain uses TRBV7-2 with TRBJ2-7, with D perhaps matching TRBD2 (6 bases). CDR1 is SGHTA and CDR2 is FQGNSA in the germline V gene. The CDR3 contains 15 residues. V was clipped by 5 bases and J by 1 base, with 15 bases between them. The CDR3 loop is CASSPRGGSSYEQYF. The CDR3 DNA is TGTGCCAGCAGCCCCCGGGGAGGCTCTTCCTACGAGCAGTACTTC.

The chain joins TRBV10-3 to TRBJ1-1; maybe TRBD1 (5 bases). Trimming stripped 6 bases from V and 4 bases from J, with 15 bases between. This CDR3 is built from 14 residues. CDR1 ENHRY and CDR2 SYGVKD come from the germline V gene. The CDR3 DNA is TGTGCCATCAGCCGAGGGGTAATGGGCACTGAAGCTTTCTTT. It codes for CAISRGVMGTEAFF.

J is TRBJ1-5 and V is TRBV30; D gene uncertain. V lost 2 bases to trimming and J lost 0 bases, with 5 bases between them. CDR1 GTSNPN and CDR2 SVGIG come from the germline V gene (reference sequence). The CDR3 covers 13 residues. CDR3 sequence reads: CAWSFSSNQPQHF. Here the CDR3 DNA reads TGTGCCTGGAGTTTTTCTAGCAATCAGCCCCAGCATTTT.

The V and J genes are TRBV2 and TRBJ1-5; 7 positions agree with TRBD1. Per germline, CDR1 SNHLY and CDR2 FYNNEI. Trimming cost V 6 bases and J 5 bases; bases outside gene matches: 13. The CDR3 is 16 residues long. The CDR3 is CASSYDRVGWDQPQHF. The DNA for the CDR3 is TGTGCCAGCAGCTACGACAGGGTGGGCTGGGATCAGCCCCAGCATTTT.

The chain joins TRBV25-1 to TRBJ1-1, with D maybe TRBD1 (6 bases). V was clipped by 5 bases and J by 4 bases, with 11 bases between them. CDR1 and CDR2 (germline): MGHDK, SYGVNS. CDR3 length: 13 amino acids. CDR3 in amino acids: CASSNTGSTEAFF. CDR3 coding DNA: TGTGCCAGCAGTAACACAGGGAGCACTGAAGCTTTCTTT.

The chain is built from TRBV5-5 and TRBJ2-3, with unresolved D. Germline-derived CDR1 and CDR2 are SGHKS and YYEKEE (reference sequence). The CDR3 length is 11 residues. Trimming shortened V by 2 bases and J by 3 bases, and 1 base separated the two germline ends. CDR3 loop: CASSLTDTQYF. For the CDR3, the DNA is TGTGCCAGCAGCTTAACAGATACGCAGTATTTT. The full variable domain, rest sourced from reference TRBV5-5 and TRBJ2-3, is DAGVTQSPTHLIKTRGQQVTLRCSPISGHKSVSWYQQVLGQGPQFIFQYYEKEERGRGNFPDRFSARQFPNYSSELNVNALLLGDSALYLCASSLTDTQYFGPGTRLTVL.